Listed here are 22 T cell receptor beta chains from one sample, sequenced in a study of shared T cell receptors in the human thymus. Sequenced by immunoSEQ multiplex PCR; TCRdb stores in-frame clones only, minus some. The sample shows roughly 550,000 clones, around 78% of them seen only once. These data also featured in a second study, about human thymus T cells.

Sequenced input: thymocytes. Source of these receptors: a boy in the first two years of life with a congenital heart defect.

The V gene is TRBV27, the J gene TRBJ1-2; TRBD1 aligns across 9 bases. Germline trimming cut 6 bases from V and 8 bases from J; bases unmatched to any gene: 10. Germline V gene data show CDR1 as MNHEY and CDR2 as SMNVEV (reference sequence). The CDR3 loop spans 14 amino acids. CDR3 nucleotide sequence: TGTGCCAGCAGGAATACAGGGGGCATTCGGGGCTACACCTTC. Amino acids: CASRNTGGIRGYTF.

V usage is TRBV4-2 and J usage is TRBJ2-7; perhaps TRBD1 as D (6 bases). This CDR3 spans 15 amino acids. The ends were cut back, 0 bases at V and 3 bases at J, with 12 bases in the middle. The germline CDR1 and CDR2 sequences are LGHNA and YNFKEQ. The CDR3 DNA is TGTGCCAGCAGCCAAGATAGGGGGAGCCACTACGAGCAGTACTTC. This sequence encodes CASSQDRGSHYEQYF.

The CDR3 DNA follows: TGTGCCAGCAGTGCTCACAGCGGCTATGGCTACACCTTC. Its translation is CASSAHSGYGYTF. This chain connects TRBV6-5 to TRBJ1-2; D is uncertain. The CDR3 contains 13 residues. CDR1 MNHEY and CDR2 SVGAGI come from the germline V gene. V gave up 5 bases and J gave up 4 bases, with 11 bases separating them.

The gene calls are TRBV27 and TRBJ2-1; the D gene is possibly TRBD1 (6 bases). The CDR3 totals 12 residues. From germline, CDR1 is MNHEY and CDR2 SMNVEV (reference sequence). The ends were cut back, 11 bases at V and 6 bases at J, with 14 bases in the middle. The CDR3 sequence: CAVAGASNEQFF. CDR3 bases: TGTGCCGTTGCAGGGGCCTCCAATGAGCAGTTCTTC.

The chain recombines TRBV4-3 with TRBJ2-2; 7 nucleotides agree with TRBD2. In germline, CDR1 is LGHNA, CDR2 YSLEER. Trimming cost V 2 bases and J 3 bases; bases outside gene matches: 9. The CDR3 has 17 amino acids. CDR3 in DNA: TGCGCCAGCAGCCAACCCCAGCCAGGGAGGGACACCGGGGAGCTGTTTTTT. This encodes CASSQPQPGRDTGELFF.

J is TRBJ2-5 and V is TRBV9, with 7 bases identical to TRBD2. The CDR3 has 13 residues. Per germline, CDR1 SGDLS and CDR2 YYNGEE. J gave up 5 bases and V 10 bases, and 11 bases lay outside the gene matches. CDR3 in amino acids: CAGGVRYSETQYF. Here the CDR3 DNA reads TGTGCCGGGGGGGTAAGGTATAGCGAGACCCAGTACTTC.

The chain employs TRBV6-5 and TRBJ2-1, with 10 positions matching TRBD2. V lost 2 bases to trimming and J lost 10 bases; unmatched junction nucleotides: 8. Per the germline V gene, CDR1 is MNHEY and CDR2 is SVGAGI. CDR3 size: 15 residues. CDR3 sequence (DNA): TGTGCCAGCAGTTACAGGAGCGGGAGGGCCGGAGAGCAGTTCTTC. Amino acids: CASSYRSGRAGEQFF.

This clone was counted a single time. The chain couples TRBV19 to TRBJ2-2; 7 nucleotides agree with TRBD2. V gave up 6 bases and J gave up 0 bases; unmatched junction bases: 7. Looked up from germline, CDR1 is LNHDA and CDR2 is SQIVND (reference sequence). The CDR3 length is 16 residues. CDR3 DNA sequence: TGTGCCAGTAGCCCCCGGGGGGACGCGAACACCGGGGAGCTGTTTTTT. Translating it yields CASSPRGDANTGELFF.

The chain is built from TRBV7-3 and TRBJ2-1, with TRBD2 matching 14 bases. The CDR3 sequence is 17 residues long. J was trimmed by 5 bases and V by 2 bases; bases with no gene match: 5. Germline loops: CDR1 SGHTA, CDR2 FQGTGA. The CDR3 DNA is TGTGCCAGCAGCTTAGGGACTAGCGGGAGTGGCCACAATGAGCAGTTCTTC. As protein: CASSLGTSGSGHNEQFF. Combining the CDR3 with reference TRBV7-3 and TRBJ2-1 gives the whole variable domain GAGVSQTPSNKVTEKGKYVELRCDPISGHTALYWYRQSLGQGPEFLIYFQGTGAADDSGLPNDRFFAVRPEGSVSTLKIQRTERGDSAVYLCASSLGTSGSGHNEQFFGPGTRLTVL.

Only a few counts were recorded for this clone. The chain has TRBV5-1 and TRBJ1-2; D is perhaps TRBD1 (5 bases). CDR1 is SGHRS and CDR2 is YFSETQ in the germline V gene. The CDR3 contains 16 residues. Trimming stripped 0 bases from V and 3 bases from J, with 15 bases between. The CDR3 DNA reads as TGCGCCAGCAGCTTGGGGGGACTCAGGGCTTACTATGGCTACACCTTC. Translated, it gives CASSLGGLRAYYGYTF. The full variable domain, with the rest looked up from reference TRBV5-1 and TRBJ1-2, is KAGVTQTPRYLIKTRGQQVTLSCSPISGHRSVSWYQQTPGQGLQFLFEYFSETQRNKGNFPGRFSGRQFSNSRSEMNVSTLELGDSALYLCASSLGGLRAYYGYTFGSGTRLTVV.

This chain connects TRBV19 to TRBJ1-1; 8 bases are a match to TRBD1. This CDR3 has 18 amino acids. Per germline, CDR1 LNHDA and CDR2 SQIVND (reference sequence). With 0 bases clipped from V and 6 bases from J, the junction kept 15 bases outside the gene matches. The CDR3 DNA is TGTGCCAGTAGTATAGATATACCGGGACAGGTCAAGCTCGCTGAAGCTTTCTTT. Amino acid sequence: CASSIDIPGQVKLAEAFF.

The V gene is TRBV28, the J gene TRBJ1-3; D gene uncertain. The CDR3 sequence is 16 residues long. V was shortened by 3 bases and J by 0 bases, with 12 bases between the two germline ends. Germline V CDR1 and CDR2: MDHEN, SYDVKM. CDR3 region: CASSFRGSGSGNTIYF. The CDR3 nucleotides are TGTGCCAGCAGTTTCCGAGGGAGCGGCTCTGGAAACACCATATATTTT. The complete variable domain, with remaining parts taken from reference TRBV28 and TRBJ1-3, reads DVKVTQSSRYLVKRTGEKVFLECVQDMDHENMFWYRQDPGLGLRLIYFSYDVKMKEKGDIPEGYSVSREKKERFSLILESASTNQTSMYLCASSFRGSGSGNTIYFGEGSWLTVV.

The chain recombines TRBV9 with TRBJ2-1, with D possibly TRBD2 on 6 matching bases. From germline, CDR1 is SGDLS and CDR2 YYNGEE. The CDR3 covers 14 residues. The V end lost 4 bases, the J end lost 6 bases, and 14 bases lay between the germline ends. CDR3: CASSPRQGGNEQFF. In DNA, the CDR3 is TGTGCCAGCAGCCCTAGGCAGGGAGGCAATGAGCAGTTCTTC. The full variable domain, rest sourced from reference TRBV9 and TRBJ2-1, is DSGVTQTPKHLITATGQRVTLRCSPRSGDLSVYWYQQSLDQGLQFLIQYYNGEERAKGNILERFSAQQFPDLHSELNLSSLELGDSALYFCASSPRQGGNEQFFGPGTRLTVL.

V is TRBV10-3 and J is TRBJ1-2, with D unclear. This CDR3 is 14 amino acids long. With 0 bases removed from V and 2 bases from J, the gap between germline ends came to 7 bases. Germline V lookup: CDR1 ENHRY, CDR2 SYGVKD. The CDR3 reads CAISESTENYGYTF. The CDR3 DNA is TGTGCCATCAGTGAGTCGACTGAGAACTATGGCTACACCTTC.

The rearrangement uses TRBV7-9 and TRBJ2-7; TRBD2 is a possible D gene (5 bases). There are 15 residues in the CDR3. Trimming took off 4 bases at V and 4 bases at J, with 17 bases between the two ends. CDR1 and CDR2 from the germline V gene are SEHNR and FQNEAQ (reference sequence). This chain's CDR3 is CASSSCDLREYEQYF. In DNA, the CDR3 is TGTGCCAGCAGCTCCTGTGACCTGAGGGAGTACGAGCAGTACTTC. Supplemented by reference TRBV7-9 and TRBJ2-7, the full variable domain reads DTGVSQNPRHKITKRGQNVTFRCDPISEHNRLYWYRQTLGQGPEFLTYFQNEAQLEKSRLLSDRFSAERPKGSFSTLEIQRTEQGDSAMYLCASSSCDLREYEQYFGPGTRLTVT.

CDR3 coding DNA: TGTGCCACCAGCAGAGACAGACAGGGGGCGAATAGGGACAATGAGCAGTTCTTC. It yields the protein CATSRDRQGANRDNEQFF. V gene TRBV15 combines with J gene TRBJ2-1, with 10 bases fitting TRBD1. The CDR3 has 18 amino acids. Per the germline V gene, CDR1 is LNHNV and CDR2 is YYDKDF (reference sequence). V was clipped by 0 bases and J by 5 bases; unmatched bases: 10.

In its sample, this clone was seen once. The rearrangement joins TRBV7-6 to TRBJ2-1; 9 nucleotides align to TRBD2. The CDR3 consists of 15 residues. Per germline, CDR1 SGHVS and CDR2 FNYEAQ. With 1 base clipped from V and 15 bases from J, the junction kept 13 bases outside the gene matches. CDR3 in amino acids: CASSLVLAGRVDWFF. CDR3 nucleotides: TGTGCCAGCAGCTTAGTACTAGCGGGCCGTGTCGATTGGTTCTTC.

The DNA for the CDR3 is TGTGCCAGCAGCTCCTCCGGACAATCTAATGAAAAACTGTTTTTT. It translates to CASSSSGQSNEKLFF. The gene calls are TRBV5-6 and TRBJ1-4, with a possible D match to TRBD1 (5 bases). V dropped 3 bases and J dropped 3 bases, with 12 bases sitting between them. The CDR3 runs 15 residues. Germline V gene data show CDR1 as SGHDT and CDR2 as YYEEEE.

This clone occurred once. The V and J genes are TRBV14 and TRBJ2-7; D is perhaps TRBD2 (5 bases). CDR1 and CDR2 (germline): SGHDN, FVKESK. V was clipped by 0 bases and J by 6 bases, with 6 bases between them. This CDR3 spans 12 amino acids. CDR3: CASSQDRGEQYF. The CDR3 bases are TGTGCCAGCAGCCAAGATCGGGGCGAGCAGTACTTC.

CDR3 sequence: CASSLVKRGPYTDTQYF. The CDR3 bases are TGCGCCAGCAGCTTGGTTAAGCGGGGACCATACACAGATACGCAGTATTTT. The rearrangement joins TRBV5-1 to TRBJ2-3, with 7 bases identical to TRBD2. V was pared by 0 bases and J by 2 bases, with 9 bases of the junction left unmatched. The V gene's germline CDR1 is SGHRS and CDR2 YFSETQ. CDR3 length equals 17 residues.

This clone was recorded a few times. V is TRBV4-2 and J is TRBJ1-2, with D possibly TRBD1 on 5 matching bases. There are 15 residues in the CDR3. V was shortened by 0 bases and J by 2 bases, with 10 bases between the two germline ends. Germline V lookup: CDR1 LGHNA, CDR2 YNFKEQ. The CDR3, as DNA: TGTGCCAGCAGCCAAGACCCGGCAGGGAACTATGGCTACACCTTC. It specifies CASSQDPAGNYGYTF.

The chain joins TRBV5-1 to TRBJ2-4; 10 bases align to TRBD2. Germline V lookup: CDR1 SGHRS, CDR2 YFSETQ. This CDR3 is 19 amino acids long. V lost 0 bases and J lost 3; bases outside the gene matches: 12. The CDR3, as DNA: TGCGCCAGCAGCTTGGCCTCTAGCGGGAGTCCTAATGACAAAAACATTCAGTACTTC. Translating gives CASSLASSGSPNDKNIQYF.